A single sample is the source of the 18 T cell receptor beta chains below, sequenced in a study of blood T cell repertoires in COVID-19. Using immunoSEQ multiplex PCR, the repertoire was profiled, and TCRdb retains in-frame clones only, with some absent. The sample holds around 120,000 clones, roughly 85% seen once. Sequencing was performed on peripheral blood. The source of these receptors is a human donor in a cohort sampled during active COVID-19.

The chain combines TRBV30 with TRBJ2-5; TRBD2 aligns across 10 bases. The CDR3 runs to 15 residues. Losses at the gene ends were 0 bases for V and 4 bases for J; bases not matched to a gene: 5. Germline CDR1 is GTSNPN and CDR2 is SVGIG (reference sequence). CDR3 DNA sequence: TGTGCCTGGAGTGTAGCTAGCGGGGGTCGAGAGACCCAGTACTTC. Protein product: CAWSVASGGRETQYF.

The rearrangement links TRBV28 to TRBJ2-5, with TRBD1 as a possible D gene (6 bases). The CDR3 totals 15 residues. CDR1 is MDHEN and CDR2 is SYDVKM in the germline V gene. Trimming removed 3 bases from V and 5 bases from J, with 16 bases in between. The CDR3 here is CASSLGAMGRETQYF. The CDR3 region has the DNA TGTGCCAGCAGTTTGGGGGCGATGGGGCGCGAGACCCAGTACTTC.

The chain has TRBV5-4 and TRBJ1-2; TRBD1 matches 7 bases. CDR3 length: 13 amino acids. Per the germline V gene, CDR1 is SGHNT and CDR2 is YYREEE (reference sequence). V gave up 3 bases and J gave up 2 bases; unmatched junction bases: 1. DNA of the CDR3: TGTGCCAGCAGCTCGACAGGGAACTATGGCTACACCTTC. Its translation: CASSSTGNYGYTF.

This clone was seen just once. This sequence joins TRBV5-1 and TRBJ2-2, with TRBD2 as a possible D gene (5 bases). Germline CDR1 and CDR2: SGHRS and YFSETQ. Trimming took off 0 bases at V and 1 base at J, with 10 bases between the two ends. CDR3 length: 16 residues. In DNA, the CDR3 is TGCGCCAGCAGCTTGGCCTGGACTCTGAACACCGGGGAGCTGTTTTTT. This sequence encodes CASSLAWTLNTGELFF.

V and J are TRBV6-6 and TRBJ2-2, with 11 bases fitting TRBD2. Germline V CDR1 and CDR2: MNHNY, SVGAGI (reference sequence). V trimming: 6 bases; J trimming: 4 bases; junction bases outside the gene matches: 7. The CDR3 is 16 amino acids. This CDR3 reads CASRLLSGGATGELFF. The CDR3 coding sequence is TGTGCCAGCAGACTACTTAGCGGGGGGGCCACCGGGGAGCTGTTTTTT.

The chain employs TRBV27 and TRBJ2-6; a weak D match, TRBD2 (6 bases). Germline CDR1 MNHEY, CDR2 SMNVEV (reference sequence). V lost 4 bases and J 0 bases, leaving 13 bases between the germline ends. The CDR3 contains 17 residues. The CDR3 protein is CASSYQGLGSGANVLTF. The CDR3 nucleotides read TGTGCCAGCAGTTACCAGGGACTTGGCTCTGGGGCCAACGTCCTGACTTTC.

The rearrangement joins TRBV30 to TRBJ1-2; TRBD1 aligns across 10 bases. Germline CDR1 reads GTSNPN; CDR2 reads SVGIG (reference sequence). The junction had 18 bases not matched to a gene; V was cut back by 3 bases and J by 5 bases. The CDR3 runs to 18 residues. CDR3 sequence (DNA): TGTGCCTGGAGGCCCCCCCAAGGGGGACAGGGGTTTTTTTATGGCTACACCTTC. It encodes CAWRPPQGGQGFFYGYTF. Looking up the rest from reference TRBV30 and TRBJ1-2 gives the full variable domain: SQTIHQWPATLVQPVGSPLSLECTVEGTSNPNLYWYRQAAGRGLQLLFYSVGIGQISSEVPQNLSASRPQDRQFILSSKKLLLSDSGFYLCAWRPPQGGQGFFYGYTFGSGTRLTVV.

The genes are TRBV19 and TRBJ1-1, with 8 bases lining up with TRBD1. There are 14 residues in the CDR3. Germline assignment: CDR1 LNHDA and CDR2 SQIVND (reference sequence). J gave up 3 bases and V 7 bases, and 7 bases lay outside the gene matches. The CDR3 region is CASIDRGLYTEAFF. The CDR3 DNA is TGTGCCAGTATCGACAGGGGCCTTTACACTGAAGCTTTCTTT.

The chain carries TRBV9 and TRBJ2-3; no reliable D call. Trimming left V 3 bases short and J 4 bases short, with 3 bases between. This CDR3 is built from 11 residues. The V gene's germline CDR1 is SGDLS and CDR2 YYNGEE. The CDR3 DNA sequence: TGTGCCAGCAGCGCATCAGATACGCAGTATTTT. Protein product: CASSASDTQYF. Filled out from reference TRBV9 and TRBJ2-3, the complete variable domain reads DSGVTQTPKHLITATGQRVTLRCSPRSGDLSVYWYQQSLDQGLQFLIQYYNGEERAKGNILERFSAQQFPDLHSELNLSSLELGDSALYFCASSASDTQYFGPGTRLTVL.

CDR3: CASSLGLAGFYEQYF. The CDR3, as DNA: TGTGCCAGTAGCTTGGGACTAGCGGGATTCTACGAGCAGTACTTC. The gene calls are TRBV19 and TRBJ2-7, with 13 nucleotides matching TRBD2. Trimming at V came to 6 bases and at J to 3 bases, leaving 5 bases not matched to a gene. The CDR3 is 15 residues long. Germline CDR1 is LNHDA and CDR2 is SQIVND (reference sequence).

The chain joins TRBV7-2 to TRBJ1-2; 9 bases match TRBD1. This CDR3 spans 15 amino acids. CDR1 and CDR2 (germline): SGHTA, FQGNSA. V was pared by 5 bases and J by 4 bases, with 8 bases of the junction left unmatched. CDR3 in amino acids: CASSAGTGPFYGYTF. The CDR3 region has the DNA TGTGCCAGCAGCGCCGGGACAGGGCCTTTCTATGGCTACACCTTC.

The rearrangement uses TRBV19 and TRBJ2-6; D ambiguous. Germline CDR1 reads LNHDA; CDR2 reads SQIVND (reference sequence). V was cut by 9 bases and J by 0 bases, with 9 bases left in between. CDR3 length: 14 amino acids. The CDR3 is CASHYNSGANVLTF. The CDR3 DNA sequence: TGTGCCAGCCACTATAACTCTGGGGCCAACGTCCTGACTTTC.

This clone was recorded only once. The chain uses TRBV6-5 and TRBJ1-3; 7 nucleotides line up with TRBD1. Germline V gene lookup returns CDR1 MNHEY and CDR2 SVGAGI. This CDR3 has 15 residues. V was clipped by 6 bases and J by 0 bases; unmatched bases: 5. CDR3 sequence reads: CASSPGQHSGNTIYF. CDR3 sequence (DNA): TGTGCCAGCAGCCCGGGACAGCACTCTGGAAACACCATATATTTT.

The genes are TRBV19 and TRBJ1-2; TRBD1 matches 12 bases. CDR1 and CDR2 (germline): LNHDA, SQIVND (reference sequence). This CDR3 is built from 16 residues. The V segment lost 5 bases and the J segment 8 bases; nucleotides outside the gene matches: 12. The CDR3 region has the DNA TGTGCCAGTAGTTTGCCCGGGACAGGGGGCGCGAAAGGCTACACCTTC. It encodes CASSLPGTGGAKGYTF.

The V and J genes are TRBV6-5 and TRBJ1-1, with a possible D match to TRBD1 (6 bases). Trimming removed 5 bases at V and 6 bases at J, with 16 bases between. Germline V gene data show CDR1 as MNHEY and CDR2 as SVGAGI. The length of the CDR3 is 14 residues. The CDR3 spells CASSPVEGGAEAFF. The CDR3 coding sequence is TGTGCCAGCAGTCCGGTCGAGGGGGGGGCTGAAGCTTTCTTT.

The chain couples TRBV6-4 to TRBJ2-3; D possibly corresponds to TRBD1 (6 bases). Deletions cut 4 bases from V and 4 bases from J, with 15 bases between. This CDR3 is 15 amino acids long. Germline V gives CDR1 MRHNA, CDR2 SNTAGT. CDR3 DNA: TGTGCCAGCAGTGTGGTTGCAGGGGCGGCAGATACGCAGTATTTT. Encoded protein: CASSVVAGAADTQYF.

V is TRBV6-2 or TRBV6-3 and J is TRBJ2-1; 10 bases agree with TRBD2. CDR1 MNHEY and CDR2 SVGEGT come from the germline V gene. With 6 bases clipped from V and 3 bases from J, the junction kept 5 bases outside the gene matches. The CDR3 covers 15 residues. In DNA form, the CDR3 reads TGTGCCAGCAGCGTAGCGGGGGGATTCTACAATGAGCAGTTCTTC. This gives the protein CASSVAGGFYNEQFF.

J is TRBJ1-3 and V is TRBV23-1, with D tentatively TRBD1 (6 bases). TRBV23-1 is an ORF, and what it does is uncertain. This CDR3 has 19 amino acids. The ends were cut back, 2 bases at V and 0 bases at J, with 20 bases in the middle. The CDR3 nucleotides are TGCGCCAGCAGTCAAGGCGAAGAACCGGGACACATCTCTGGAAACACCATATATTTT. Its protein product is CASSQGEEPGHISGNTIYF.